This is a list of T cell receptor beta chains from one sample in a study of beta chain features in type 1 diabetes. The assay was immunoSEQ multiplex PCR, and TCRdb's table has in-frame clones only and misses some. The repertoire includes roughly 450,000 clones, about 15% of them detected once, and around 0.039% sits in the top ten. Input material: naive CD4+ T cells from blood. The source of these receptors is a young man in good health. The CDR3 runs from the conserved cysteine through the conserved F or W. The D gene is left open where the match is weak. A clone size is listed for some rows: how often the clone was seen (once, few, many), or a class if it is expanded.

v_call	clone_size	j_call	d_call	cdr3_aa	cdr3_nt
TRBV11-2	.	TRBJ2-3	.	CASSSMAGTDTQYF	TGTGCCAGCAGCTCAATGGCGGGCACAGATACGCAGTATTTT
TRBV30	few	TRBJ1-1	TRBD1	CSWGRQGATEAFF	TGTTCCTGGGGGAGACAGGGGGCCACTGAAGCTTTCTTT
TRBV20-1	.	TRBJ2-5	.	CSVGVETQYF	TGCAGTGTAGGGGTGGAGACCCAGTACTTC
TRBV5-4	.	TRBJ2-5	.	CASSLETKETQYF	TGTGCCAGCAGCTTGGAAACAAAAGAGACCCAGTACTTC
TRBV5-6	.	TRBJ2-1	.	CASSRGTSSYNEQFF	TGTGCCAGCAGCCGCGGGACGAGCTCCTACAATGAGCAGTTCTTC
TRBV27	.	TRBJ1-2	.	CASSITERAGYTF	TGTGCCAGCAGCATCACCGAGCGGGCGGGCTACACCTTC
TRBV30	many	TRBJ1-5	.	CAWSPWRGYQPQHF	TGTGCCTGGAGTCCATGGAGGGGGTATCAGCCCCAGCATTTT
TRBV18	few	TRBJ1-1	.	CASSPHRDTEAFF	TGTGCCAGCTCACCCCATAGGGACACTGAAGCTTTCTTT
TRBV21-1	.	TRBJ2-5	.	CASRKIDRGGETQYF	TGTGCCAGCAGGAAAATCGACAGGGGAGGAGAGACCCAGTACTTC
TRBV7-9	few	TRBJ1-1	TRBD1	CASSWAGTGGTEAFF	TGTGCCAGCAGCTGGGCCGGGACAGGGGGCACTGAAGCTTTCTTT
TRBV5-4	.	TRBJ2-5	TRBD2	CASSDRTRGETQYF	TGTGCCAGCAGCGATAGGACTAGAGGCGAGACCCAGTACTTC
TRBV7-2	.	TRBJ2-1	.	CASSLEVWASSYNEQFF	TGTGCCAGCAGCTTAGAGGTTTGGGCGAGCTCCTACAATGAGCAGTTCTTC
TRBV9	few	TRBJ2-2	.	CASSIQTGSRELFF	TGTGCCAGCAGCATTCAGACAGGTTCGAGGGAGCTGTTTTTT
TRBV30	once	TRBJ1-2	.	CAWSIWTVSSSYGYTF	TGTGCCTGGAGTATATGGACAGTTAGTTCCTCCTATGGCTACACCTTC
TRBV7-2	.	TRBJ1-2	.	CASSLLGQGYGYTF	TGTGCCAGCAGCTTATTAGGGCAGGGCTATGGCTACACCTTC
TRBV7-2	.	TRBJ2-5	.	CASSLESHRQETQYF	TGTGCCAGCAGCTTAGAGTCCCACAGACAAGAGACCCAGTACTTC
TRBV29-1	.	TRBJ2-7	TRBD1	CSVIARDRASYEQYF	TGCAGCGTCATTGCCCGGGACAGGGCATCCTACGAGCAGTACTTC
TRBV30	.	TRBJ2-2	.	CAWIPVTMNTGELFF	TGTGCCTGGATTCCAGTTACTATGAACACCGGGGAGCTGTTTTTT
TRBV25-1	.	TRBJ2-1	.	CASRTWGSYNEQFF	TGTGCCAGTCGGACGTGGGGCTCCTACAATGAGCAGTTCTTC
TRBV30	few	TRBJ2-3	TRBD2	CAWSVRWGGVLDTQYF	TGTGCCTGGAGTGTACGTTGGGGAGGGGTTCTGGATACGCAGTATTTT
TRBV10-3	many	TRBJ1-1	.	CAISESKMTEAFF	TGTGCCATCAGTGAGAGTAAGATGACTGAAGCTTTCTTT
TRBV29-1	.	TRBJ2-7	.	CSVNRDPYEQYF	TGCAGCGTCAACAGGGATCCCTACGAGCAGTACTTC
TRBV30	few	TRBJ2-4	TRBD1	CAWKHKKGQASIQYF	TGTGCCTGGAAGCATAAAAAGGGACAGGCCTCCATTCAGTACTTC
TRBV7-3	.	TRBJ2-1	TRBD2	CASSLRASGLTYNEQFF	TGTGCCAGCAGCTTAAGGGCTAGCGGGCTAACCTACAATGAGCAGTTCTTC
TRBV25-1	.	TRBJ1-4	TRBD1	CASSQMGGTVLFF	TGTGCCAGCAGTCAAATGGGCGGGACAGTGCTGTTTTTT
TRBV4-3	few	TRBJ2-1	.	CASSQDLRRWGSNNEQFF	TGCGCCAGCAGCCAAGACCTCCGCCGTTGGGGGAGTAACAATGAGCAGTTCTTC
TRBV15	.	TRBJ1-2	TRBD1	CATSRGLQGFGMDYGYTF	TGTGCCACCAGCAGAGGTCTACAGGGGTTCGGCATGGACTATGGCTACACCTTC
TRBV9	few	TRBJ2-3	TRBD2	CASSTTGGPIDTQYF	TGTGCCAGCAGCACGACGGGAGGGCCGATAGATACGCAGTATTTT
TRBV5-1	.	TRBJ2-3	.	CASNMGRSTDTQYF	TGCGCCAGCAATATGGGGAGAAGCACAGATACGCAGTATTTT
TRBV9	.	TRBJ2-1	.	CASSVLRNNNEQFF	TGTGCCAGCAGCGTACTGCGGAATAACAATGAGCAGTTCTTC
TRBV5-4	few	TRBJ2-1	TRBD2	CASSRLAGAYNEQFF	TGTGCCAGCAGCCGACTAGCGGGAGCCTACAATGAGCAGTTCTTC
TRBV2	.	TRBJ2-2	TRBD1	CASTGTGNGELFF	TGTGCCAGTACCGGGACAGGCAACGGGGAGCTGTTTTTT
TRBV14	.	TRBJ1-1	TRBD1	CASSQTGGSVTEAFF	TGTGCCAGCAGCCAGACAGGGGGATCGGTCACTGAAGCTTTCTTT